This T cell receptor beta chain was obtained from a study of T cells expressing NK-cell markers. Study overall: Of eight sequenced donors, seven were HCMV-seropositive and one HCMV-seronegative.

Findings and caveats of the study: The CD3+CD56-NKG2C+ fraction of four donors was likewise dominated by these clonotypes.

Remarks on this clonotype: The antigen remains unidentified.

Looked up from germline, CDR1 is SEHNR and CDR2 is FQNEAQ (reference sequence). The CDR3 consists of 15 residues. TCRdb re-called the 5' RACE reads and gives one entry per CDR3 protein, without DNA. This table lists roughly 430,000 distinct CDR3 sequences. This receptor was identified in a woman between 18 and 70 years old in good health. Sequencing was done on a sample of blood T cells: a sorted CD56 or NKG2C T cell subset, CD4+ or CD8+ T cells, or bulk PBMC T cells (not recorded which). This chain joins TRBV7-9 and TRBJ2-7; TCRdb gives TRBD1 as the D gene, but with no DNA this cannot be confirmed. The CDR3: CASSLSGGAPYEQYF.